The TCR beta chain under discussion was sequenced for a study of a mutant IDH1 vaccine in newly diagnosed glioma (dated by TCRdb to about 2021). Regarding the complete study: Eight vaccinations were administered to patients in weeks 1, 3, 5, 7, 11, 15, 19 and 23, corresponding to visits V03 through V10. Vaccination was initiated 4-6 weeks after radiotherapy alone, or concurrently with temozolomide cycles in the chemotherapy-containing groups. Of the approximately 32 treated patients, approximately 62% were male and approximately 38% were female, and the mean age was approximately 40 years. Before enrollment, patients had received standard therapy of radiotherapy alone, temozolomide alone, or radiochemotherapy with temozolomide; most received the combination. Six visits were used for peripheral blood collection: V03 (baseline), V05, V07, V10, V12 and V13. Longitudinal TCRB deep sequencing was done for 25 treated patients, wherever samples were available for exploratory analyses.

The germline V and J ends show losses of 0 bases and 0 bases respectively, and no gene match explains 2 bases of the junction. CDR1 and CDR2 are read off the germline V gene as SGHRS and YFSETQ. Taken from cysteine to phenylalanine, the CDR3 has 15 residues. The CDR3 DNA has 45 bases and is translated from base 1. Per the publication, the time point label means: week 23, last vaccination. Each vaccine dose, consisting of 300 ug of a 20-mer mutant IDH1 peptide in Montanide, was administered subcutaneously with topical imiquimod. All donors had newly diagnosed IDH1-mutant astrocytomas of WHO grade 3 or 4 that showed loss of nuclear ATRX. The samples were drawn from NOA16, a multicentre, single-arm, open-label phase I trial in Germany that tested a mutant IDH1 peptide vaccine in humans for the first time. Genomic DNA for TCRB sequencing was isolated from EDTA blood with the DNeasy Blood and Tissue Kit.

In the case of this clone: What this receptor recognizes is not known. No clone much larger than this one lies a single base away; base qualities are absent.

Study-level results and caveats: PBMC samples for TCRB deep sequencing were selected based on availability. Changes in the top peripheral T cell clonotypes picked up by TCRB sequencing did not appear to be linked to pseudoprogression. Immune responses induced by the vaccine were seen in approximately 93% of patients across multiple MHC alleles. It was noted by the authors that analyses of patient blood samples could not be reproduced owing to sample limitations.

The library was generated by the immunoSEQ multiplex PCR assay. The hsTCRB Kit was used according to the manufacturer's protocol to amplify rearranged TCR beta chain sequences. Sequencing of TCRB libraries was carried out on an Illumina MiSeq. The authors processed their data as follows. The proprietary platform of the kit vendor was used for demultiplexing, trimming and gene mapping. The table comes from immuneACCESS by way of TCRdb, which keeps in-frame sequences with V and J called. Part of the clones is missing from these tables; in studies checked, under half for an unresolved V gene and the rest for unknown reasons. That table gives V, J and clone size, and the DNA gave D and trimming. For this sample there are under 45,000 clones; about 80% appear just once. Of the sample, approximately 5.3% is held by the ten largest clones.

The material was PBMCs, obtained from a glioma patient whose treatment included an IDH1 peptide vaccine. The rearranged segments are TRBV5-1 and TRBJ2-7, and TRBD2 matches 8 of the central bases. This TCR was recovered from a man in his forties or fifties with glioma. The sequenced DNA is TGCGCCAGCAGCTTGGGCGGGGGGACCTCCTACGAGCAGTACTTC. Translated, this is CASSLGGGTSYEQYF.